This record covers a single T cell receptor beta chain. Its specificity is unknown. The data belong to a study of T cell responses to AZD1222 COVID-19 vaccine. Study-wide points: A reported finding is that nearly half of spike-specific TCRs target unmutated variant regions.

TCRdb keeps only in-frame clones here, not all; method: immunoSEQ multiplex PCR. Here the sample spans around 130,000 clones, approximately 94% being singletons. Trimming stripped 10 bases from V and 6 bases from J, with 10 bases between. CDR1 is KGHDR and CDR2 is SFDVKD in the germline V gene. The CDR3 has 11 amino acids. The material was peripheral blood, obtained on day 0 of AZD1222 vaccination. This sequence was found in an adult in good health. The J gene is TRBJ2-3, the V gene TRBV24-1, with D possibly being TRBD1 or TRBD2 (6 bases each). The CDR3 nucleotides are TGTGCCACGGGGGCGGGGGATACGCAGTATTTT. As protein: CATGAGDTQYF.